This TCR beta chain was sequenced for a study of blood T cell repertoires in COVID-19. Trimming pared 6 bases from V and 3 bases from J, leaving 12 bases between. Germline CDR1 and CDR2: MDHEN and SYDVKM. This CDR3 has 13 residues. Assay used: immunoSEQ multiplex PCR; TCRdb lists only in-frame clones, some missing. This sample has about 670,000 clones, with about 90% found just once. This clone has just one count. Sequenced input: peripheral blood. The sequence derives from a woman under 30 with acute or convalescent COVID-19. V gene TRBV28 combines with J gene TRBJ2-7; possibly TRBD2 for D (5 bases). The CDR3 region is CASRPPGSYEQYF. CDR3 bases: TGTGCCAGCAGACCCCCTGGGAGCTACGAGCAGTACTTC.